One and the same sample provided the 13 T cell receptor beta chains below, sequenced in a study of blood T cell repertoires in COVID-19. Libraries were prepared by immunoSEQ multiplex PCR; TCRdb keeps only in-frame clonotypes and omits some of them. The sample yields roughly 440,000 clones, about nine tenths seen once. What was sequenced was peripheral blood. Receptors were obtained from a woman between 45 and 65 years old with COVID-19, enrolled during active disease.

This chain connects TRBV3-1 (or the pseudogene TRBV3-2) to TRBJ2-7; D remains unclear. The V gene's germline CDR1 is LGHDT and CDR2 YNNKEL (reference sequence). This CDR3 is built from 12 residues. The V end lost 5 bases, the J end lost 2 bases, and 7 bases lay between the germline ends. This CDR3 is CASSGATYEQYF. The CDR3 region has the DNA TGTGCCAGCAGCGGAGCTACCTACGAGCAGTACTTC.

The chain joins TRBV9 to TRBJ2-7, with 7 bases fitting TRBD1. Germline V lookup: CDR1 SGDLS, CDR2 YYNGEE. Unmatched junction bases numbered 6, after V lost 3 bases and J lost 0 bases. This CDR3 region has 15 residues. CDR3 in DNA: TGTGCCAGCAGCGCCCATGACAGGGCCTCCTACGAGCAGTACTTC. The encoded protein is CASSAHDRASYEQYF.

The chain carries TRBV3-1 (or the pseudogene TRBV3-2) and TRBJ1-1; tentatively, D is TRBD1 (6 bases). This CDR3 has 13 residues. With 1 base removed from V and 9 bases from J, the gap between germline ends came to 12 bases. CDR1 and CDR2 from the germline V gene are LGHDT and YNNKEL (reference sequence). In nucleotides, the CDR3 is TGTGCCAGCAGCCAAGGGGGGCAGGAACAAGCTTTCTTT. It encodes CASSQGGQEQAFF.

V usage is TRBV9 and J usage is TRBJ2-5, with TRBD2 matching over 7 bases. Germline CDR1 SGDLS, CDR2 YYNGEE. J lost 4 bases, V lost 4 bases, and 7 bases had no gene match. This CDR3 has 14 residues. CDR3 in DNA: TGTGCCAGCAGCCCCAGTAGCGGGCGAGAGACCCAGTACTTC. Protein: CASSPSSGRETQYF.

CDR3 in DNA: TGTGCCAGCAGCCAAAGGACTGCTTTCGGGGGTGAAAAACTGTTTTTT. Residues: CASSQRTAFGGEKLFF. V and J are TRBV11-2 and TRBJ1-4; a weak D match, TRBD1 (5 bases). Germline V lookup: CDR1 SGHAT, CDR2 FQNNGV. The CDR3 covers 16 residues. V lost 5 bases and J 7 bases, leaving 20 bases between the germline ends.

The chain employs TRBV9 and TRBJ2-2; D is perhaps TRBD1 (5 bases). Trimming pared 4 bases from V and 4 bases from J, leaving 8 bases between. Germline assignment: CDR1 SGDLS and CDR2 YYNGEE. The CDR3 consists of 13 residues. This chain's CDR3 is CASSKRGTGELFF. In DNA, the CDR3 is TGTGCCAGCAGCAAAAGGGGCACCGGGGAGCTGTTTTTT.

The rearrangement links TRBV7-3 to TRBJ1-2, with no clear D. Germline V CDR1 and CDR2: SGHTA, FQGTGA. This CDR3 has 14 amino acids. V was clipped by 5 bases and J by 4 bases, with 14 bases between them. This CDR3 reads CASSPSSGVYGYTF. The CDR3 DNA follows: TGTGCCAGCAGCCCCAGTTCCGGGGTCTATGGCTACACCTTC.

The V and J genes are TRBV27 and TRBJ1-2; tentative D call: TRBD1 (5 bases). The V and J ends lost 3 bases and 4 bases respectively, with 9 bases between them. The germline CDR1 and CDR2 sequences are MNHEY and SMNVEV (reference sequence). The CDR3 contains 13 residues. CDR3: CASSFRVSYGYTF. CDR3 DNA: TGTGCCAGCAGTTTCAGGGTGTCCTATGGCTACACCTTC.

This clone was observed once. V gene TRBV19 combines with J gene TRBJ2-7; 7 nucleotides line up with TRBD2. The CDR3 extends over 15 amino acids. V lost 4 bases, J lost 0 bases, and 6 bases stayed unmatched. CDR1 is LNHDA and CDR2 is SQIVND in the germline V gene (reference sequence). As DNA, the CDR3 is TGTGCCAGTAGTAGGGGACTAACTGGCTCCTACGAGCAGTACTTC. As protein: CASSRGLTGSYEQYF.

Comments on this clone: Other DNA sequences within the sample encode an identical CDR3. The chain carries TRBV24-1 and TRBJ2-7, with D possibly being TRBD1 (6 bases). Trimming cost V 2 bases and J 2 bases, with 9 bases left between them. CDR1 is KGHDR and CDR2 is SFDVKD in the germline V gene. CDR3 length equals 14 residues. CDR3 protein: CATSDSDRTYEQYF. CDR3 bases: TGTGCCACCAGTGATTCGGACAGAACCTACGAGCAGTACTTC.

This sequence joins TRBV9 and TRBJ1-4; 8 nucleotides match TRBD1. Per germline, CDR1 SGDLS and CDR2 YYNGEE. CDR3 size: 14 residues. V was clipped by 3 bases and J by 8 bases; unmatched bases: 6. CDR3 nucleotide sequence: TGTGCCAGCAGCGCGACAGGGGCAAAGGAAAAACTGTTTTTT. As protein: CASSATGAKEKLFF.

This sequence joins TRBV7-3 and TRBJ1-1, with D maybe TRBD1 (6 bases). The length of the CDR3 is 14 residues. CDR1 is SGHTA, CDR2 FQGTGA, per germline. Trimming took 3 bases from V and 3 from J, leaving 11 bases between them. CDR3 amino acids: CASSFTGSDTEAFF. The DNA for the CDR3 is TGTGCCAGCAGCTTTACAGGGTCGGACACTGAAGCTTTCTTT.

CDR3 nucleotide sequence: TGTGCCAGCAGTTGGACAGCCACTGAAGCTTTCTTT. Its translation: CASSWTATEAFF. The rearrangement links TRBV12-3 or TRBV12-4 to TRBJ1-1, with D possibly TRBD1 on 6 matching bases. The V gene lost 4 bases and the J gene lost 4 bases, with 7 bases spanning the gap. This CDR3 is 12 amino acids long.